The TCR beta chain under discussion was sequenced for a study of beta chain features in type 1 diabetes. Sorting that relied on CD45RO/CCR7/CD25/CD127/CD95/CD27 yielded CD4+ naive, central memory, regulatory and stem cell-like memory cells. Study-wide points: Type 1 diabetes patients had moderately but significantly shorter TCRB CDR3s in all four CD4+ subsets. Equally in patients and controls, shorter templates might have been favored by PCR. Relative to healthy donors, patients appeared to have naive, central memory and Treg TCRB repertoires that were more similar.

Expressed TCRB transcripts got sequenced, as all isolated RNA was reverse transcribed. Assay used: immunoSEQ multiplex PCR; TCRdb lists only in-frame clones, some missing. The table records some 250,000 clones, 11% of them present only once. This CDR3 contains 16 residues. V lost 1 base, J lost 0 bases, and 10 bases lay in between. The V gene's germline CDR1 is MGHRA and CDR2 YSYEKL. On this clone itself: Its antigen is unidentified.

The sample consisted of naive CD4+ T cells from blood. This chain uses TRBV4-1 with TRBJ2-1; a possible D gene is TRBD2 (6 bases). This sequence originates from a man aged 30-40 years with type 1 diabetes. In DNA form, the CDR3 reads TGCGCCAGCAGCCAAGTGGGGACTCTCTCCTACAATGAGCAGTTCTTC. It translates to CASSQVGTLSYNEQFF.